One sample yielded the 5 T cell receptor beta chains listed below, sequenced in a study of blood T cell repertoires in COVID-19. This table comes from immunoSEQ multiplex PCR, and its TCRdb copy is limited to in-frame clones, with some not included. The sample holds 150,000 to 200,000 clones, around 85% seen once. The material sequenced was peripheral blood. These TCRs come from a human donor with acute or convalescent COVID-19. The donor label of this sample is uncertain.

V usage is TRBV7-2 and J usage is TRBJ2-1, with 13 nucleotides matching TRBD2. Germline-derived CDR1 and CDR2 are SGHTA and FQGNSA. The CDR3 sequence is 18 residues long. Trimming at V came to 2 bases and at J to 3 bases, leaving 7 bases not matched to a gene. CDR3 sequence reads: CASSLNPGLAGNYNEQFF. DNA for the CDR3: TGTGCCAGCAGCTTAAATCCGGGACTAGCGGGGAACTACAATGAGCAGTTCTTC.

The chain joins TRBV5-1 to TRBJ1-2; D uncertain. Germline V lookup: CDR1 SGHRS, CDR2 YFSETQ. CDR3 length: 13 amino acids. Trimming left V 4 bases short and J 6 bases short, with 13 bases between. CDR3 sequence (DNA): TGCGCCAGCAGCGAATGGGAGAATGATGGCTACACCTTC. Protein sequence: CASSEWENDGYTF.

The rearrangement links TRBV5-1 to TRBJ2-1, with 12 positions matching TRBD2. Germline assignment: CDR1 SGHRS and CDR2 YFSETQ. After removal of 3 bases from V and 9 bases from J, the junction contained 7 bases not matched to a gene. This CDR3 has 15 residues. The CDR3 DNA sequence: TGCGCCAGCAGCTCGCTAGCGGGGGGGCCTTTTGAGCAGTTCTTC. It specifies CASSSLAGGPFEQFF.

This chain links TRBV30 with TRBJ1-2; D call uncertain. The V end lost 8 bases, the J end lost 3 bases, and 16 bases lay between the germline ends. The CDR3 is 13 amino acids. Germline V gene lookup returns CDR1 GTSNPN and CDR2 SVGIG (reference sequence). CDR3 nucleotides: TGTGCCGCAAGCGACCGGGGAGACTATGGCTACACCTTC. It specifies CAASDRGDYGYTF.

J is TRBJ1-1 and V is TRBV6-5; TRBD1 aligns across 8 bases. The CDR3 is made up of 14 amino acids. J lost 1 base, V lost 6 bases, and 4 bases had no gene match. Germline-derived CDR1 and CDR2 are MNHEY and SVGAGI. CDR3 amino acids: CASRMGQANTEAFF. CDR3 sequence (DNA): TGTGCCAGCAGGATGGGACAGGCGAACACTGAAGCTTTCTTT.